These T cell receptor beta chains were read from a single sample in a study of OX40 agonist ivuxolimab in advanced cancers. Generated by immunoSEQ multiplex PCR, the TCRdb table keeps only in-frame clones and is missing some. The sample carries tens of thousands of clones, 84% recorded once. Sequencing used CD4+ or CD8+ T cells sorted from blood, obtained in a trial of the OX40 agonist ivuxolimab. The receptors derive from an adult with an advanced solid tumor such as melanoma, head and neck, liver or kidney cancer. The CDR3 runs from the conserved cysteine through the conserved F or W. The D gene is left open where the match is weak.

d_call,j_call,v_call,cdr3_aa,cdr3_nt
.,TRBJ1-5,TRBV10-3,CAISESRDDQPQHF,TGTGCCATCAGTGAGTCGAGGGACGATCAGCCCCAGCATTTT
TRBD2,TRBJ2-3,TRBV7-9,CASSLTTSGGADTQYF,TGTGCCAGCAGCTTAACGACTAGCGGGGGGGCAGATACGCAGTATTTT
.,TRBJ2-2,TRBV5-1,CASSFMTASAGELFF,TGCGCCAGCAGCTTCATGACAGCCTCGGCCGGGGAGCTGTTTTTT
.,TRBJ2-5,TRBV9,CASSVGAGQETQYF,TGTGCCAGCAGCGTAGGGGCGGGACAAGAGACCCAGTACTTC
.,TRBJ2-7,TRBV30,CAWSVDSSTYEQYF,TGTGCCTGGAGTGTGGACAGTTCTACCTACGAGCAGTACTTC
.,TRBJ1-2,TRBV5-1,CASSGGSGYTF,TGCGCCAGCAGCGGCGGTAGTGGCTACACCTTC
.,TRBJ1-5,TRBV28,CASSRFTAGRDQPQHF,TGTGCCAGCAGTCGCTTTACGGCAGGGAGGGACCAGCCCCAGCATTTT
.,TRBJ1-5,TRBV19,CASSTQKGVQPQHF,TGTGCCAGTAGCACCCAAAAAGGGGTACAGCCCCAGCATTTT
.,TRBJ2-3,TRBV5-1,CASSLVTSWGEDTQYF,TGCGCCAGCAGCTTGGTTACGTCCTGGGGAGAGGATACGCAGTATTTT
.,TRBJ2-2,TRBV2,CASRQSGNTGELFF,TGTGCCAGCAGGCAAAGCGGGAACACCGGGGAGCTGTTTTTT